The 8 T cell receptor beta chains below all came from one sample that was sequenced in a study of cytomegalovirus exposure and HLA in healthy donors. Primers for the PCR totalled 60 Vbeta and 13 Jbeta. The data were produced by immunoSEQ multiplex PCR, yet TCRdb's version contains in-frame clones alone and is incomplete. The sample has about 150,000 clones; about 75% are singletons. The sample taken for sequencing was PBMCs. The receptors come from a man between 18 and 35 years old in good health and CMV-seropositive.

The J gene is TRBJ2-1, the V gene TRBV7-7, with D possibly TRBD2 on 6 matching bases. The length of the CDR3 is 16 residues. V was cut by 5 bases and J by 3 bases, with 17 bases left in between. CDR1 is SSHAT, CDR2 FNYEAQ, per germline (reference sequence). CDR3 nucleotide sequence: TGTGCCAGCAGCCCTCTAGGCGGGACTGGCTACAATGAGCAGTTCTTC. Translating it yields CASSPLGGTGYNEQFF.

V is TRBV2 and J is TRBJ2-2; the D gene is possibly TRBD1 (5 bases). CDR1 is SNHLY, CDR2 FYNNEI, per germline. Trimming stripped 2 bases from V and 1 base from J, with 8 bases between. This CDR3 is built from 15 residues. This CDR3 is CASSEQGRNTGELFF. As DNA, the CDR3 is TGTGCCAGCAGTGAACAGGGCAGGAACACCGGGGAGCTGTTTTTT.

The CDR3: CASSFEGGTTEAFF. CDR3 sequence (DNA): TGTGCCAGCAGCTTCGAAGGGGGCACCACTGAAGCTTTCTTT. V gene TRBV7-9 combines with J gene TRBJ1-1, with TRBD1 matching 7 bases. J was trimmed by 4 bases and V by 3 bases; bases with no gene match: 5. Germline values: CDR1 SEHNR, CDR2 FQNEAQ (reference sequence). The CDR3 is 14 amino acids.

This clone has more than one count but fewer than ten. The J gene is TRBJ2-7, the V gene TRBV7-2; 12 bases are shared with TRBD2. Germline trimming cut 4 bases from V and 7 bases from J; bases unmatched to any gene: 11. Germline CDR1 is SGHTA and CDR2 is FQGNSA. The CDR3 extends over 16 amino acids. The CDR3 DNA reads as TGTGCCAGCAGCTCGGGACTAGCGGGCCTTCCCAATGAGCAGTACTTC. Translation gives CASSSGLAGLPNEQYF.

CDR3 in DNA: TGTGCCAGCAGCCCGCGGGTGGTCTACGAGCAGTACTTC. Amino acids: CASSPRVVYEQYF. The J gene is TRBJ2-7, the V gene TRBV14; D might be TRBD2 (5 bases). This CDR3 comprises 13 residues. The V gene's germline CDR1 is SGHDN and CDR2 FVKESK. Trimming took 4 bases from V and 3 from J, leaving 10 bases between them.

This clone appeared once. V and J are TRBV28 and TRBJ2-1; D perhaps matches TRBD2 (5 bases). The CDR3 length is 12 residues. V dropped 4 bases and J dropped 12 bases, with 13 bases sitting between them. Per the germline V gene, CDR1 is MDHEN and CDR2 is SYDVKM. CDR3 coding DNA: TGTGCCAGCAGTTCTATAGCGATCGGGCAGTTCTTC. Its protein is CASSSIAIGQFF.

There are a few counts of this clone. The V and J genes are TRBV6-1 and TRBJ1-1; TRBD1 aligns across 9 bases. CDR3 length equals 14 residues. Germline V lookup: CDR1 MNHNS, CDR2 SASEGT. Trimming took 10 bases from V and 1 from J; bases not matched to a gene: 7. This chain's CDR3 is CATLGQGGNTEAFF. Written as DNA, the CDR3 is TGTGCCACCCTGGGACAGGGAGGGAACACTGAAGCTTTCTTT.

CDR3 sequence reads: CASSYGLQGALGYTF. The CDR3 DNA is TGTGCCAGCAGTTACGGTTTGCAGGGGGCTTTGGGCTACACCTTC. The chain combines TRBV6-5 with TRBJ1-2, with TRBD1 matching 8 bases. J lost 8 bases, V lost 2 bases, and 10 bases had no gene match. The CDR3 spans 15 residues. From germline, CDR1 is MNHEY and CDR2 SVGAGI.